These 19 T cell receptor beta chains came from one sample sequenced in a study of T cell responses to AZD1222 COVID-19 vaccine. Assay: immunoSEQ multiplex PCR; the TCRdb copy retains only in-frame clones and omits some. This sample has about 120,000 clones, with 85% to 90% found just once. The sequences come from peripheral blood, collected on day 0 of AZD1222 vaccination. The origin of the receptors is an adult in good health.

The chain has TRBV5-5 and TRBJ2-1; 10 bases are a match to TRBD2. This CDR3 has 16 residues. V lost 4 bases, J lost 0 bases, and 4 bases stayed unmatched. Per germline, CDR1 SGHKS and CDR2 YYEKEE (reference sequence). The CDR3 is CASSGGLAVSYNEQFF. For the CDR3, the DNA is TGTGCCAGCAGCGGTGGACTAGCGGTCTCCTACAATGAGCAGTTCTTC. Using reference TRBV5-5 and TRBJ2-1 for the parts outside the CDR3, the full variable domain is DAGVTQSPTHLIKTRGQQVTLRCSPISGHKSVSWYQQVLGQGPQFIFQYYEKEERGRGNFPDRFSARQFPNYSSELNVNALLLGDSALYLCASSGGLAVSYNEQFFGPGTRLTVL.

This clone occurred a few times. CDR3 sequence: CASTRGSRKETQYF. Written as DNA, the CDR3 is TGTGCCAGCACCAGAGGTAGTAGAAAAGAGACCCAGTACTTC. The chain joins TRBV3-1 (or the pseudogene TRBV3-2) to TRBJ2-5; no definite D call. The CDR3 is 14 amino acids. Germline CDR1 reads LGHDT; CDR2 reads YNNKEL (reference sequence). Trimming shortened V by 7 bases and J by 3 bases, and 15 bases separated the two germline ends.

This chain links TRBV27 with TRBJ1-1; D unresolved. V shed 5 bases and J shed 5 bases, with 9 bases lying between them. Germline CDR1 MNHEY, CDR2 SMNVEV (reference sequence). CDR3 length: 12 amino acids. DNA of the CDR3: TGTGCCAGCAGTGAGAAGGGTACTGAAGCTTTCTTT. Its protein product is CASSEKGTEAFF.

The chain joins TRBV4-1 to TRBJ2-7, with 7 bases matching TRBD2. The CDR3 is made up of 16 amino acids. The ends lost 4 bases at V and 4 bases at J; junction bases unmatched: 13. Germline CDR1 and CDR2: MGHRA and YSYEKL. Written as DNA, the CDR3 is TGCGCCAGCAGCCCCCCCGTCTTCCTAGCGGAATACGAGCAGTACTTC. Encoded protein: CASSPPVFLAEYEQYF.

The gene calls are TRBV15 and TRBJ1-6; tentative D call: TRBD1 (5 bases). The CDR3 spans 14 residues. Germline V CDR1 and CDR2: LNHNV, YYDKDF (reference sequence). Between the trimmed V and J ends, which lost 5 bases and 15 bases, there was a span of 20 bases. CDR3 DNA: TGTGCCACCAGCGTAGAGATTAGGGACGTATTCCTCCACTTT. This translates into CATSVEIRDVFLHF.

The chain combines TRBV5-1 with TRBJ2-7; the D gene could be TRBD1 or TRBD2 (5 bases each). The CDR3 loop spans 15 amino acids. Per the germline V gene, CDR1 is SGHRS and CDR2 is YFSETQ. V lost 0 bases and J 3 bases, leaving 13 bases between the germline ends. The DNA of the CDR3 is TGCGCCAGCAGCTTGGGACAGCTAGAGGGCTACGAGCAGTACTTC. It encodes CASSLGQLEGYEQYF.

This chain connects TRBV6-1 to TRBJ2-7; D is perhaps TRBD1 (5 bases). Germline V gives CDR1 MNHNS, CDR2 SASEGT. V lost 3 bases, J lost 1 base, and 10 bases lay in between. The CDR3 runs 14 residues. CDR3 in amino acids: CASSDRADSYEQYF. The CDR3, as DNA: TGTGCCAGCAGTGACAGGGCCGATTCCTACGAGCAGTACTTC.

The CDR3 protein is CASMRDYNEQFF. CDR3 coding DNA: TGTGCCAGCATGCGGGACTACAATGAGCAGTTCTTC. This chain joins TRBV7-9 and TRBJ2-1; possibly TRBD2 for D (6 bases). The CDR3 consists of 12 residues. The germline V and J ends were trimmed by 7 bases and 3 bases, with 7 bases remaining between them. In germline, CDR1 is SEHNR, CDR2 FQNEAQ (reference sequence).

The chain recombines TRBV6-1 with TRBJ2-3; TRBD2 is a possible D gene (6 bases). V was trimmed by 2 bases and J by 1 base, leaving 13 bases between them. The CDR3 length is 16 residues. CDR1 and CDR2 from the germline V gene are MNHNS and SASEGT. Here the CDR3 DNA reads TGTGCCAGCAGTGAATCCGGAGGGGTTGGCACAGATACGCAGTATTTT. Translated: CASSESGGVGTDTQYF.

The chain recombines TRBV5-1 with TRBJ1-4; D is uncertain. The V and J ends lost 1 base and 8 bases respectively, with 12 bases between them. The CDR3 loop spans 14 amino acids. Germline-derived CDR1 and CDR2 are SGHRS and YFSETQ. CDR3 loop: CASSLLHGDEKLFF. The CDR3 DNA reads as TGCGCCAGCAGCTTGTTACACGGAGACGAAAAACTGTTTTTT. Supplemented by reference TRBV5-1 and TRBJ1-4, the full variable domain reads KAGVTQTPRYLIKTRGQQVTLSCSPISGHRSVSWYQQTPGQGLQFLFEYFSETQRNKGNFPGRFSGRQFSNSRSEMNVSTLELGDSALYLCASSLLHGDEKLFFGSGTQLSVL.

This chain uses TRBV4-1 with TRBJ2-4, with D unresolved. Trimming removed 3 bases from V and 4 bases from J, with 7 bases in between. Germline values: CDR1 MGHRA, CDR2 YSYEKL. The CDR3 spans 13 residues. CDR3 sequence (DNA): TGCGCCAGCAGCCAGAATCAAAAAAACATTCAGTACTTC. It encodes CASSQNQKNIQYF.

The rearrangement uses TRBV7-9 and TRBJ2-7, with TRBD1 identical over 9 bases. From germline, CDR1 is SEHNR and CDR2 FQNEAQ (reference sequence). The CDR3 length is 15 residues. The V segment lost 5 bases and the J segment 5 bases; nucleotides outside the gene matches: 10. CDR3 residues: CASSPGGGQGNEQYF. The DNA of the CDR3 is TGTGCCAGCAGCCCCGGCGGGGGACAGGGAAACGAGCAGTACTTC.

The V call is TRBV4-2, the J call TRBJ1-5; the match to TRBD1 covers 8 bases. The germline V gene encodes CDR1 LGHNA and CDR2 YNFKEQ. The length of the CDR3 is 17 residues. Trimming removed 1 base from V and 7 bases from J; junction bases left unmatched: 12. The CDR3 sequence: CASSQALRSGGGQPQHF. CDR3 bases: TGTGCCAGCAGCCAAGCTCTCCGATCAGGGGGCGGACAGCCCCAGCATTTT.

The count of this clone is one. This rearrangement joins TRBV30 to TRBJ1-1; TRBD1 matches at 7 bases. The junction had 2 bases not matched to a gene; V was cut back by 1 base and J by 6 bases. The germline gives CDR1 GTSNPN, CDR2 SVGIG (reference sequence). The CDR3 spans 12 residues. The CDR3 loop reads CAWSGRGSEAFF. CDR3 coding DNA: TGTGCCTGGAGTGGCAGGGGGTCTGAAGCTTTCTTT. The variable domain in full, completed from reference TRBV30 and TRBJ1-1, reads SQTIHQWPATLVQPVGSPLSLECTVEGTSNPNLYWYRQAAGRGLQLLFYSVGIGQISSEVPQNLSASRPQDRQFILSSKKLLLSDSGFYLCAWSGRGSEAFFGQGTRLTVV.

CDR3 DNA: TGTGCCAGCAGCGCGGGACAGGGGGTTGGCTACACCTTC. Amino acid sequence: CASSAGQGVGYTF. V is TRBV11-3 and J is TRBJ1-2; 11 nucleotides line up with TRBD1. Trimming took 5 bases from V and 7 from J; bases not matched to a gene: 3. This CDR3 is built from 13 residues. Germline CDR1 reads SGHNT; CDR2 reads YENEEA.

The chain couples TRBV5-1 to TRBJ1-2; 9 bases agree with TRBD1. With V trimmed by 4 bases and J by 3 bases, 4 bases remained unmatched. Germline V lookup: CDR1 SGHRS, CDR2 YFSETQ. This CDR3 has 14 residues. The CDR3 DNA sequence: TGCGCCAGCAGCGATTGGACAGGGGACTATGGCTACACCTTC. Protein product: CASSDWTGDYGYTF. Full variable domain (rest looked up from reference TRBV5-1 and TRBJ1-2): KAGVTQTPRYLIKTRGQQVTLSCSPISGHRSVSWYQQTPGQGLQFLFEYFSETQRNKGNFPGRFSGRQFSNSRSEMNVSTLELGDSALYLCASSDWTGDYGYTFGSGTRLTVV.

The rearrangement joins TRBV10-1 to TRBJ2-7; 7 nucleotides agree with TRBD2. Germline V gives CDR1 WNHNN, CDR2 SYGVQD (reference sequence). The CDR3 has 14 residues. With V trimmed by 2 bases and J by 5 bases, 6 bases remained unmatched. CDR3 in amino acids: CASSEGGSIDEQYF. In nucleotides, the CDR3 is TGCGCCAGCAGTGAGGGCGGGAGTATCGACGAGCAGTACTTC.

The V and J genes are TRBV12-5 and TRBJ2-2, with D possibly TRBD1 on 6 matching bases. V was cut by 1 base and J by 3 bases, with 9 bases left in between. The CDR3 spans 15 residues. Looked up from germline, CDR1 is LGHNT and CDR2 is FRNRAP. In nucleotides, the CDR3 is TGTGCTAGTGGTTTGGAGACAGGTTACACCGGGGAGCTGTTTTTT. Protein: CASGLETGYTGELFF. The full variable domain, its missing parts supplied by reference TRBV12-5 and TRBJ2-2, is DARVTQTPRHKVTEMGQEVTMRCQPILGHNTVFWYRQTMMQGLELLAYFRNRAPLDDSGMPKDRFSAEMPDATLATLKIQPSEPRDSAVYFCASGLETGYTGELFFGEGSRLTVL.

The rearrangement links TRBV5-1 to TRBJ1-1, with a weak D call TRBD1 (5 bases). V shed 4 bases and J shed 4 bases, with 20 bases lying between them. The CDR3 consists of 16 residues. Germline V lookup: CDR1 SGHRS, CDR2 YFSETQ. The CDR3 loop is CASSPGGWVMGTEAFF. CDR3 nucleotide sequence: TGCGCCAGCAGCCCCGGGGGTTGGGTGATGGGCACTGAAGCTTTCTTT. The full variable domain, completed using reference TRBV5-1 and TRBJ1-1, is KAGVTQTPRYLIKTRGQQVTLSCSPISGHRSVSWYQQTPGQGLQFLFEYFSETQRNKGNFPGRFSGRQFSNSRSEMNVSTLELGDSALYLCASSPGGWVMGTEAFFGQGTRLTVV.